One T cell receptor (beta chain) is described in this entry. The protocol was immunoSEQ multiplex PCR, while the TCRdb copy is restricted to in-frame clones and leaves out a portion. The sample totals 25,000 to 35,000 clones. The data derive from a study of Tregs in tolerant kidney transplant recipients. The material sequenced was CD8+ T cells from blood, taken before the transplant. The receptor was derived from a human donor who received a combined kidney and bone marrow transplant.

The CDR3 is CASSLGSSGGPTDTQYF. Incomplete CDR3 DNA: TGTGCCAGCAGCTTAGGATCTAGCGGGGGCCCAACAGATACG. The chain couples TRBV7-6 to TRBJ2-3, with 10 positions matching TRBD2. The read terminates 3 residues ahead of where the CDR3 ends, so the germline J gene completes it. CDR1 and CDR2 from the germline V gene are SGHVS and FNYEAQ. Unmatched junction bases numbered 7, after V lost 1 base and J lost 3 bases. CDR3 length equals 17 residues.